This T cell receptor (beta chain) appears in the sequencing data of a study of cytomegalovirus exposure and HLA in healthy donors. Study-wide findings and caveats: Associated with HLA alleles at 0.05 false discovery rate in a later analysis were around 15,000 TCR beta sequences.

Points on this clone: Its cognate antigen is unknown.

60 Vbeta and 13 Jbeta primers were used in PCR. The table came from immunoSEQ multiplex PCR; TCRdb's copy has only in-frame clones and leaves some out. The sample lists some 150,000 clones, 75% to 85% occurring once. V was clipped by 2 bases and J by 2 bases, with 11 bases between them. CDR3 length equals 15 residues. CDR1 and CDR2 from the germline V gene are MGHRA and YSYEKL. The V gene is TRBV4-1, the J gene TRBJ2-3; weak D call: TRBD2 (5 bases). The source of this sequence is a woman aged 45-59 years in good health and CMV-seronegative. The sequenced sample was PBMCs. The CDR3 is CASSQLGLSTDTQYF. The DNA for the CDR3 is TGCGCCAGCAGCCAATTAGGACTGTCCACAGATACGCAGTATTTT.